This T cell receptor (beta chain) was captured in a study of identical twins. Study-level findings and limits: Excess sharing by twins proved weaker in beta out-of-frame sequences. Memory repertoires lacked the insertion deficit that abundant cord blood beta clonotypes showed. Zero-insertion findings could be partly confounded by invariant cells (MAIT and iNKT cells).

The CDR3 runs to 15 residues. Germline CDR1 reads SQVTM; CDR2 reads ANQGSEA. With V trimmed by 4 bases and J by 1 base, 2 bases remained unmatched. In this sample, this clonotype turned up many times. Its antigen is unidentified. TCRdb re-derived calls from the 5' RACE reads in MiXCR, one entry per CDR3 protein. The repertoire includes nearly 900,000 distinct CDR3 sequences, approximately 13% of them detected once, and under 2% sits in the top ten. Separately, the same data were catalogued under a study of yellow fever vaccine responses in identical twins.

The source of this sequence is a young woman in good health. Sequenced: PBMCs. V and J are TRBV29-1 and TRBJ2-3; 13 bases match TRBD2. The CDR3 coding sequence is TGCAGCGTTGGAACTAGCGGGGGGGGCACAGATACGCAGTATTTT. Amino acid sequence: CSVGTSGGGTDTQYF.